Listed below are T cell receptor beta chains from one sample, sequenced in a study of shared clonotypes between healthy human individuals. The protocol was immunoSEQ multiplex PCR, while the TCRdb copy is restricted to in-frame clones and leaves out a portion. This table has 500,000 to 700,000 clones, approximately 95% appearing once. The source material was naive CD8+ T cells sorted from blood. The receptors come from a woman in her twenties or thirties in good health. CDR3s include the opening cysteine and the closing phenylalanine or tryptophan. D genes are given only for firm matches. Rows may omit the clone size; those that give it use once, few, many or a size class.

once	TRBV28	TRBJ2-5	TRBD1	TGTGCCAGCAGTTATGGCGACAGGGGCCCTAGCCAAGAGACCCAGTACTTC	CASSYGDRGPSQETQYF
NA	TRBV5-5	TRBJ2-1	NA	TGTGCCAGCAGCTTTGAAGGCCAGGGATCCTACAATGAGCAGTTCTTC	CASSFEGQGSYNEQFF
NA	TRBV25-1	TRBJ2-7	NA	TGTGCCCCCGGTCCTAGCTCTTCGCCCGAGCAGTACTTC	CAPGPSSSPEQYF
NA	TRBV5-1	TRBJ1-2	TRBD1	TGCGCCAGCAGCACCCGAGGGGGCGGCTATGGCTACACCTTC	CASSTRGGGYGYTF
NA	TRBV10-3	TRBJ2-7	NA	TGTGCCATCAATCGGGACGCATCCTACGAGCAGTACTTC	CAINRDASYEQYF
NA	TRBV28	TRBJ1-1	NA	TGTGCCAGCAGCCAGAACACTGAAGCTTTCTTT	CASSQNTEAFF
NA	TRBV19	TRBJ2-3	TRBD2	TGTGCCAGTAGTATTCCCCCCCCACTAGCGGGAGATCCGGATACGCAGTATTTT	CASSIPPPLAGDPDTQYF
NA	TRBV19	TRBJ2-7	NA	TGTGCCAGTAGCCAATCCATAGGGAACGACGAGCAGTACTTC	CASSQSIGNDEQYF
NA	TRBV9	TRBJ2-3	NA	TGTGCCAGCAGCGGGGATTTCGGTACGCAGTATTTT	CASSGDFGTQYF
NA	TRBV11-2	TRBJ2-7	TRBD2	TGTGCCAGCAGTCTCCATTGGACTAGCGGGAGCGAGCAGTACTTC	CASSLHWTSGSEQYF
NA	TRBV5-1	TRBJ2-1	NA	TGCGCCAGCACCCCCGAGACCGGGACGCCCTACAATGAGCAGTTCTTC	CASTPETGTPYNEQFF
NA	TRBV14	TRBJ2-3	TRBD2	TGTGCCAGCAGTGTGTGGACTAGAACAGATACGCAGTATTTT	CASSVWTRTDTQYF
NA	TRBV4-1	TRBJ1-2	NA	TGCGCCAGCAGCCAGGGGCAAAACCGGGCTGGCTACACCTTC	CASSQGQNRAGYTF
NA	TRBV2	TRBJ1-2	NA	TGTGCCAGCCGGGACGGCCAGAACTATGGCTACACCTTC	CASRDGQNYGYTF
NA	TRBV19	TRBJ1-1	TRBD1	TGTGCCAGTAGACCCCGGACAGGGGGCAGGGTCACTGAAGCTTTCTTT	CASRPRTGGRVTEAFF
NA	TRBV13	TRBJ2-2	TRBD1	TGTGCCAGTACCGGGACAGGGGGATCCGGGGAGCTGTTTTTT	CASTGTGGSGELFF
NA	TRBV11-1	TRBJ1-2	NA	TGTGCCAGCAGCTTAGCGGCCAGGGGCATTTGGGGCTACACCTTC	CASSLAARGIWGYTF
NA	TRBV27	TRBJ2-7	TRBD2	TGTGCCAGCAGCTACATAACGACTAGCGGGACCCCCTACGAGCAGTACTTC	CASSYITTSGTPYEQYF
NA	TRBV13	TRBJ1-4	TRBD1	TGTGCCAGCAGGTCGACAGGGGGCAATGAAAAACTGTTTTTT	CASRSTGGNEKLFF
NA	TRBV28	TRBJ2-1	TRBD1	TGTGCCAGCAATAACGGACAGGCTGACAATGAGCAGTTCTTC	CASNNGQADNEQFF
NA	TRBV28	TRBJ2-3	NA	TGTGCCAGCAGTTTACTTACAAGTTTCGTTAGCACAGATACGCAGTATTTT	CASSLLTSFVSTDTQYF
NA	TRBV7-9	TRBJ2-3	TRBD2	TGTGCCAGCAGCTTTCCCGAAGCGGGAGAGCTCACAGATACGCAGTATTTT	CASSFPEAGELTDTQYF
NA	TRBV27	TRBJ2-2	NA	TGTGCCAGCACCCACGCTAGTTCCGGGGAGCTGTTTTTT	CASTHASSGELFF
NA	TRBV5-8	TRBJ2-1	NA	TGTGCCAGCAGCTTGACCGGTGAGCAGTTCTTC	CASSLTGEQFF
once	TRBV4-1	TRBJ2-5	NA	TGCGCCAGCAGCCACCCTAAAATGGGGCTAGAGACCCAGTACTTC	CASSHPKMGLETQYF
NA	TRBV30	TRBJ2-3	NA	TGTGCCTGGAGTGTAGGAGGTGGGGATACGCAGTATTTT	CAWSVGGGDTQYF